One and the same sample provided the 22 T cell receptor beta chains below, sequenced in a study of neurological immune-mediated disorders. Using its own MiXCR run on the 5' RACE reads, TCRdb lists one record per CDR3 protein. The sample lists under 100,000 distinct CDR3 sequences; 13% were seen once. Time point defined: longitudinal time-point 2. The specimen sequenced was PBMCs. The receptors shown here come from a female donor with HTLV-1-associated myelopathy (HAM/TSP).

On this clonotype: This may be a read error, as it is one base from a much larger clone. The chain's CDR3 is CASSSRGRGYAEAFF. CDR3 bases: TGTGCCAGCAGTTCGCGGGGGAGGGGTTACGCTGAAGCTTTCTTT. The chain joins TRBV6-5 to TRBJ1-1; maybe TRBD1 (5 bases). This CDR3 has 15 amino acids. From germline, CDR1 is MNHEY and CDR2 SVGAGI. Trimming pared 4 bases from V and 6 bases from J, leaving 18 bases between.

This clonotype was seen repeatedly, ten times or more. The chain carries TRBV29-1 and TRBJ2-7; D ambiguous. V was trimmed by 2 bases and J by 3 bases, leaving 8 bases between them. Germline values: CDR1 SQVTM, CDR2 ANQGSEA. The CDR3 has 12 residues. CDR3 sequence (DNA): TGCAGCGTTGAATACCAGGACTACGAGCAGTACTTC. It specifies CSVEYQDYEQYF.

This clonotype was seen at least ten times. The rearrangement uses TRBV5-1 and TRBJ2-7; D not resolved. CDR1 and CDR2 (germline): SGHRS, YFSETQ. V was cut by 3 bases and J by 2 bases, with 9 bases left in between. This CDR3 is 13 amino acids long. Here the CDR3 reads CASSSSWAYEQYF. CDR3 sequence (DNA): TGCGCCAGCAGCTCGTCCTGGGCCTACGAGCAGTACTTC.

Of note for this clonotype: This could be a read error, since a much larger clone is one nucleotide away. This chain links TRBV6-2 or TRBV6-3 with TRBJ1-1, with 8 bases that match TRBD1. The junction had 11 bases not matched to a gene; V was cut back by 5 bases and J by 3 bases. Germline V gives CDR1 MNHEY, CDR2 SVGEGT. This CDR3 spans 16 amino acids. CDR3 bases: TGTGCCAGCAGTGAATGGGACAGGTGGATGGACACTGAAGCTTTCTTT. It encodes CASSEWDRWMDTEAFF.

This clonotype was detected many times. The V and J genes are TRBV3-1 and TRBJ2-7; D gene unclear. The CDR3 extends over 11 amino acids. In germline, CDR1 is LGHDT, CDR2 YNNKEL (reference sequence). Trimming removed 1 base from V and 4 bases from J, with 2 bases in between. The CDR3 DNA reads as TGTGCCAGCAGCCAAGGGTACGAGCAGTACTTC. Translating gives CASSQGYEQYF.

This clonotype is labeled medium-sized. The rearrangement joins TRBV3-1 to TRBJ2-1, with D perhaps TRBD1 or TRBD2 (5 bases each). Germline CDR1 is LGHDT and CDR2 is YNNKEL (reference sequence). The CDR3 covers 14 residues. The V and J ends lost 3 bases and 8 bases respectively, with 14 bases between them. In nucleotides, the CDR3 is TGTGCCAGCAGCCAGGAAACCTGGGGGTATGAGCAGTTCTTC. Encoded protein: CASSQETWGYEQFF.

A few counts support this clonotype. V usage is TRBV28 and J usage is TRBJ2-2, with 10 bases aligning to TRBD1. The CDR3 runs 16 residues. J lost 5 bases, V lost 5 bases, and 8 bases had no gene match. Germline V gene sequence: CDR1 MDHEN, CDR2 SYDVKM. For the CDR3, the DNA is TGTGCCAGCAGTAGTGAGACAGGGGGCGGAACCGGGGAGCTGTTTTTT. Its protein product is CASSSETGGGTGELFF.

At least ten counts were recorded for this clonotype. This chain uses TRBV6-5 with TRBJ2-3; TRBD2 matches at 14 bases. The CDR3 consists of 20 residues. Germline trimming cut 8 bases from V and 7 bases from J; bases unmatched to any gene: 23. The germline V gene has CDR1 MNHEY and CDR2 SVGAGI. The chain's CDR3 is CASRGLAGAIPQRKTYTQYF. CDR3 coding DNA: TGTGCCAGCCGGGGACTAGCGGGAGCCATCCCACAGAGGAAGACCTATACGCAGTATTTT.

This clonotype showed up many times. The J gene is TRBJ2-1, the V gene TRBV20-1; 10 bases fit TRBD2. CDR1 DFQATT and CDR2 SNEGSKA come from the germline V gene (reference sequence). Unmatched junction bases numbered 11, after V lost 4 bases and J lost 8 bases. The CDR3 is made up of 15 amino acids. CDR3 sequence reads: CSAKELAGVWDEQFF. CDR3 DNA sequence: TGCAGTGCTAAGGAGCTAGCGGGGGTGTGGGATGAGCAGTTCTTC.

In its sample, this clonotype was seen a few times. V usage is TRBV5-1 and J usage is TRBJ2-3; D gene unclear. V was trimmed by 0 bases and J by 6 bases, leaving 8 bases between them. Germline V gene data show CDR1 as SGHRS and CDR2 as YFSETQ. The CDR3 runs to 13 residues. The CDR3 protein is CASSLVGLDTQYF. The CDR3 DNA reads TGCGCCAGCAGCTTGGTAGGGTTGGATACGCAGTATTTT. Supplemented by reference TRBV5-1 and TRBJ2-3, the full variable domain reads KAGVTQTPRYLIKTRGQQVTLSCSPISGHRSVSWYQQTPGQGLQFLFEYFSETQRNKGNFPGRFSGRQFSNSRSEMNVSTLELGDSALYLCASSLVGLDTQYFGPGTRLTVL.

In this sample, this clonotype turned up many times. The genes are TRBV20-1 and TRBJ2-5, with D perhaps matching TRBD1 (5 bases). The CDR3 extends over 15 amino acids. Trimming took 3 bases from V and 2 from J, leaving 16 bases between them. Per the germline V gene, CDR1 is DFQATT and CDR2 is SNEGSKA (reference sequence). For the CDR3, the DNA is TGCAGTGCTAGTTGGGCCCGAGGACAACAAGAGACCCAGTACTTC. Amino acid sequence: CSASWARGQQETQYF.

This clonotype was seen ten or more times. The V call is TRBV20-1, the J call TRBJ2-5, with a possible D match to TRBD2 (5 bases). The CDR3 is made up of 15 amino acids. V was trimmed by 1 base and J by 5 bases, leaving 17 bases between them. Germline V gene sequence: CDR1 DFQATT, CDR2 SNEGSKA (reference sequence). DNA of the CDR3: TGCAGTGCTAGAGGGTCCCCTCCTAGCTACGAGACCCAGTACTTC. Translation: CSARGSPPSYETQYF.

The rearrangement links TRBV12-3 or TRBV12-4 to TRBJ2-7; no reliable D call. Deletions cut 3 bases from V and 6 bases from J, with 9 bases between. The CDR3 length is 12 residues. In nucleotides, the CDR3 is TGTGCCAGCAGTTTCGGGCCACGCGAGCAGTACTTC. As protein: CASSFGPREQYF.

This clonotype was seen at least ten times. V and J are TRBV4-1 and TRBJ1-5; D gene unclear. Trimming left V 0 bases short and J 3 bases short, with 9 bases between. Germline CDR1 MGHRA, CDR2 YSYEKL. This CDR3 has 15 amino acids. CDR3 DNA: TGCGCCAGCAGCCAAGATAGCCAGAACAATCAGCCCCAGCATTTT. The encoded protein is CASSQDSQNNQPQHF.

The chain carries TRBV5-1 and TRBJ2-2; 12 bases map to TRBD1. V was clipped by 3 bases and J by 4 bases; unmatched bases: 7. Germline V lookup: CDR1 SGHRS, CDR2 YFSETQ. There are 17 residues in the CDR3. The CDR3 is CASSSAGTGGFTGELFF. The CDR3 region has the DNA TGCGCCAGCAGCTCGGCCGGGACAGGGGGCTTCACCGGGGAGCTGTTTTTT. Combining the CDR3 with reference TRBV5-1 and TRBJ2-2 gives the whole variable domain KAGVTQTPRYLIKTRGQQVTLSCSPISGHRSVSWYQQTPGQGLQFLFEYFSETQRNKGNFPGRFSGRQFSNSRSEMNVSTLELGDSALYLCASSSAGTGGFTGELFFGEGSRLTVL.

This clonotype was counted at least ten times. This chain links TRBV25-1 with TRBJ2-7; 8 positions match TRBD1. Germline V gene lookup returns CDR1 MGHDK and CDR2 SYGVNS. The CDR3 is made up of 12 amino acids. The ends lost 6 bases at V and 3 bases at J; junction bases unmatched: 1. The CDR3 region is CASRTGDYEQYF. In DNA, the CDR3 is TGTGCCAGCAGGACAGGGGACTACGAGCAGTACTTC.

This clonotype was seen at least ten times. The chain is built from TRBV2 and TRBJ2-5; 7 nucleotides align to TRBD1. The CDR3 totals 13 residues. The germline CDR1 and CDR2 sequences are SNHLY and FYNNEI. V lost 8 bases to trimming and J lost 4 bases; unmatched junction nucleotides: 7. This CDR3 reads CASAADRAETQYF. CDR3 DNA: TGTGCCAGCGCAGCAGACAGGGCAGAGACCCAGTACTTC.

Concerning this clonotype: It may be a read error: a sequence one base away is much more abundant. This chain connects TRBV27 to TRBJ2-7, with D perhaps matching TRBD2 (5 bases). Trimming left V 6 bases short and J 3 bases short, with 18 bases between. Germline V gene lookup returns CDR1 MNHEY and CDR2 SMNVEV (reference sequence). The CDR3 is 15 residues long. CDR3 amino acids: CASSAHLLDSYEQYF. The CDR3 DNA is TGTGCCAGCAGCGCCCACTTACTAGATAGCTACGAGCAGTACTTC.

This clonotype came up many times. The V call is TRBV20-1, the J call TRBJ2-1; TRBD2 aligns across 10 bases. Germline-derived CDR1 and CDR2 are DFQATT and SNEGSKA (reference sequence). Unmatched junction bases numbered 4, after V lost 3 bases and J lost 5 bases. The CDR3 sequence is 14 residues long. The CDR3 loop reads CSASPGLANNEQFF. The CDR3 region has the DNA TGCAGTGCTAGCCCGGGACTAGCGAACAATGAGCAGTTCTTC.

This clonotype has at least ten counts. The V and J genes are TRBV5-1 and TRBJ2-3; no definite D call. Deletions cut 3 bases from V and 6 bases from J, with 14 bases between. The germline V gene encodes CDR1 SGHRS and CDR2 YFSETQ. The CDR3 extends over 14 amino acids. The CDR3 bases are TGCGCCAGCAGCTCCGCCCAAATACAGGATACGCAGTATTTT. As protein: CASSSAQIQDTQYF.

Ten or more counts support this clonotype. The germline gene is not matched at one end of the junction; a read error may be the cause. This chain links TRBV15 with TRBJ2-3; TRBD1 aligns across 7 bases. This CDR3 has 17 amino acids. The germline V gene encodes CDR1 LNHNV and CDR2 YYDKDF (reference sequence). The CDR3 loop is CATSRARQGQSTDTQYF. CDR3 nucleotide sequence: TGTGCTACCAGCAGAGCTAGACAGGGCCAAAGCACAGATACGCAGTATTTT.

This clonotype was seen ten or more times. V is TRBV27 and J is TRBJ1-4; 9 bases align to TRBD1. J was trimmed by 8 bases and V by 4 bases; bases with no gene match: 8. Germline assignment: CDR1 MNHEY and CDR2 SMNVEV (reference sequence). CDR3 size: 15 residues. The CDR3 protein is CASSSSGQGYEKLFF. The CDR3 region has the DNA TGTGCCAGCAGTTCATCGGGACAGGGATACGAAAAACTGTTTTTT.